The text below deals with one T cell receptor beta chain. The target of this receptor is not known. Base qualities are not provided; no much larger clone lies one nucleotide away. The record originates from a study of control samples from healthy donors and cancer patients (dated by TCRdb to the early 2020s). Trimming accounts for 5 bases at V and 3 bases at J, while the number of junction bases matched to no gene is 9. Inclusive of the bounding cysteine and phenylalanine, the CDR3 is 15 residues long. The DNA shown is the 45-base CDR3, in frame from base 1. Reading the germline V gene gives CDR1 MNHEY and CDR2 SVGEGT. Library preparation used the immunoSEQ multiplex PCR assay. The immuneACCESS repertoire file appears here via TCRdb, limited to in-frame rearrangements. These files lack a portion of the clones; in checked studies, under half of the deficit traces to unresolved V genes, and the cause of the others is not known. The sample yields under 200,000 clones; approximately 94% were counted once. 8.5% of the sample is in the top ten clones.

Sequencing was carried out using blood. The receptor's source is a woman aged 35 to 49 in good health. This sequence uses TRBV6-2 or TRBV6-3 and TRBJ2-7; the central 8 bases match TRBD1. The sequenced DNA is TGTGCCAGCAGTCAATGGACAGGGCTCAGCTACGAGCAGTACTTC. Its translation reads: CASSQWTGLSYEQYF.